The clone carrying this T cell receptor (beta chain) qualifies as medium-sized. Its matching antigen is unknown. This record comes from a study of identical twins. General study findings and limits: Less excess twin sharing appeared in beta out-of-frame sequences. Whereas memory repertoires showed no such difference, abundant cord blood beta clonotypes carried fewer insertions.

With template switching, a universal primer site was added, and the cDNA carried unique molecular identifiers. A single record per CDR3 protein comes from TCRdb applying MiXCR to the 5' RACE reads. This sample has about 280,000 distinct CDR3 sequences, with about 8.9% found just once. This CDR3 is built from 14 residues. V was clipped by 6 bases and J by 2 bases; unmatched bases: 3. CDR1 and CDR2 (germline): MNHNS, SASEGT. Donors were all healthy Caucasians. The same sample was also used in a study of yellow fever vaccine responses in identical twins.

The sequencing sample was made of memory (CD45RO+) T cells sorted from blood. The genes are TRBV6-1 and TRBJ2-2; 7 nucleotides agree with TRBD2. This TCR came from a woman aged 18-30 years in good health. The CDR3 loop is CASREGLNTGELFF. The CDR3, as DNA: TGTGCCAGCAGGGAGGGACTAAACACCGGGGAGCTGTTTTTT.